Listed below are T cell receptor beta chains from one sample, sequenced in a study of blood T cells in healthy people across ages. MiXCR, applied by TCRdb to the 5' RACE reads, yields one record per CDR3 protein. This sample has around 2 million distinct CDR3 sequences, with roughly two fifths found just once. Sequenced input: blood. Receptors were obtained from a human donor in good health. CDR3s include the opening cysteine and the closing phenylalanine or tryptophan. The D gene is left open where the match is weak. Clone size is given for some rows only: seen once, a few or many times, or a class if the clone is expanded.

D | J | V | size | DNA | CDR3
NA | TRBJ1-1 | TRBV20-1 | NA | TGCAGTGCTAAGAGGAATATGAACACTGAAGCTTTCTTT | CSAKRNMNTEAFF
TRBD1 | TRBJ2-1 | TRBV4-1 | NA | TGCGCCAGCAGCCAAACCCTATTCCCAATGGCGACAGGGATCAATGAGCAGTTCTTC | CASSQTLFPMATGINEQFF
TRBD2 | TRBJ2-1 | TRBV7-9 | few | TGTGCCAGCAGCCCCCCGGGATATACGAGGCTAGCGGGGGGGGATGAGCAGTTCTTC | CASSPPGYTRLAGGDEQFF
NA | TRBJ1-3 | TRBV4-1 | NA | TGCGCCAGCAGCCAACTCGGGACTCCTGGAAACACCATATATTTT | CASSQLGTPGNTIYF
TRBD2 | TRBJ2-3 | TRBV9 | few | TGTGCCAGCAGCACCCGGGGAGGGGATAGCACAGATACGCAGTATTTT | CASSTRGGDSTDTQYF
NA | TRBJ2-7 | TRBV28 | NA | TGTGCCAGCGGGACGACCCCTCCCTACGAGCAGTACTTC | CASGTTPPYEQYF
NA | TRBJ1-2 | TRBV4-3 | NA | TGCGCCAACAGCCAAGTAAGAGGAACCCACTATGGCTACACCTTC | CANSQVRGTHYGYTF
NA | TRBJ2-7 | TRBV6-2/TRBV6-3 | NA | TGTGCCAGCAGTTACGAGGGAAGACTCTACGAGCAGTACTTC | CASSYEGRLYEQYF
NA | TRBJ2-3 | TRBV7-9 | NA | TGTGCCAGCAGCTTAGTAGGGAGCTATTCCCTACCTCATACGCAGTATTTT | CASSLVGSYSLPHTQYF
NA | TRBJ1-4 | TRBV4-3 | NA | TGCGCCAGCAGCCAAGATGCGTGGGCGGCTGGGGAAAAACTGTTTTTT | CASSQDAWAAGEKLFF
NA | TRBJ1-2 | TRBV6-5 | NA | TGTGCCAGCAGTTACTCGGGGGGGGGAGACAGGAGCGGCGATGGCTACACCTTC | CASSYSGGGDRSGDGYTF
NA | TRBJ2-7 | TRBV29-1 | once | TGCAGCGTTTCCCCGGCAGGGAAATCCTACGAGCAGTACTTC | CSVSPAGKSYEQYF
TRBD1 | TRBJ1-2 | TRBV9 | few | TGTGCCAGCAGCGTAGTGGGACAGGGAGGGAATGGCTACACCTTC | CASSVVGQGGNGYTF
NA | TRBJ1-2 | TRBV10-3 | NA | TGTGCCATCAGTGTACGTAATGAGGCCCTAGCCTATGGCTACACCTTC | CAISVRNEALAYGYTF
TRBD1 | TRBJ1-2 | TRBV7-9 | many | TGTGCCAGCAGCTCGGGGACAGCTTATAACTATGGCTACACCTTC | CASSSGTAYNYGYTF
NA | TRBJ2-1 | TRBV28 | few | TGTGCCAGCAGCCCCCAGGCCGGGACCGCGAACCATGAGCAGTTCTTC | CASSPQAGTANHEQFF
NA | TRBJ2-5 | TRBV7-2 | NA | TGTGCCAGCAGCCCCCTAGGTCAACGAGGGACCCAGTACTTC | CASSPLGQRGTQYF
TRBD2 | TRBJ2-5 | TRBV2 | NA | TGTGCCAGCAAATGGACTAGCGGAACAGAGACCCAGTACTTC | CASKWTSGTETQYF
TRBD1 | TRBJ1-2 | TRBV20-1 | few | TGCAGTGCTAGAGATTACAGGGGGTTAGCTAACTATGGCTACACCTTC | CSARDYRGLANYGYTF
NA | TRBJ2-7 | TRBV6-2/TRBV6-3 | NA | TGTGCCAGCAGTTACTCGGTCGCGCTATACTACGAGCAGTACTTC | CASSYSVALYYEQYF
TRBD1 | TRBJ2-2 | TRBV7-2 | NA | TGTGCCAGCATCGCGGGACAGGGCACGAACACCGGGGAGCTGTTTTTT | CASIAGQGTNTGELFF
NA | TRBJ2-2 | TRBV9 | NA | TGTGCCAGCAGCCCTCCGGCGGGGCCGAACACCGGGGAGCTGTTTTTT | CASSPPAGPNTGELFF
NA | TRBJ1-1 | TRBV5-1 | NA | TGCGCCAGCAAACTACAGGGAACCACTGAAGCTTTCTTT | CASKLQGTTEAFF
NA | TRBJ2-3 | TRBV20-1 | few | TGCAGTGCTCCCACAGGAAGCACAGATACGCAGTATTTT | CSAPTGSTDTQYF
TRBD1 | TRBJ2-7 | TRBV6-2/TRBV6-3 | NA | TGTGCCAGCAGTTCCTGGGACAGGGGTCATTACGAGCAGTACTTC | CASSSWDRGHYEQYF
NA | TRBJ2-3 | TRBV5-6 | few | TGTGCCAGCAGCTTGTTGGGCACTGCAGATACGCAGTATTTT | CASSLLGTADTQYF
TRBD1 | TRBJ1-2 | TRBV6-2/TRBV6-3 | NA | TGTGCCAGCAGTTACGACAGGGAGTATGGCTACACCTTC | CASSYDREYGYTF
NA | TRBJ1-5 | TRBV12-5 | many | TGTGCTAGTGGTTTGGGTGGTCAGCCCCAGCATTTT | CASGLGGQPQHF
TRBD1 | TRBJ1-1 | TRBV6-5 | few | TGTGCCAGCAGACCAACAGGGGGGAGGCTCACTGAAGCTTTCTTT | CASRPTGGRLTEAFF
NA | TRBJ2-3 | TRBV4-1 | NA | TGCGCCAGCAGCCGGGAACTTCGCACAGATACGCAGTATTTT | CASSRELRTDTQYF
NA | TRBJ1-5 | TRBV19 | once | TGTGCCACTACTATGGACGGCTTCAATCAGCCCCAGCATTTT | CATTMDGFNQPQHF
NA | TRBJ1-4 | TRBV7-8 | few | TGTGCCAGCAGCTTAATGTCGGGGAGAAATAATGAAAAACTGTTTTTT | CASSLMSGRNNEKLFF
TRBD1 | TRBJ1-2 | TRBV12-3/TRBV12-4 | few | TGTGCCAGCAGCCCCACCACAGGGGGCTCTGGCTACACCTTC | CASSPTTGGSGYTF
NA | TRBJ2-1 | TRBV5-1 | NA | TGCGCCAGCAGCTACCCTTTAGACAATGAGCAGTTCTTC | CASSYPLDNEQFF
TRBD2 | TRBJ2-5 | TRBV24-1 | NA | TGTGCCACCAGTGATTCGGGGGGGAGAGAGACCCAGTACTTC | CATSDSGGRETQYF
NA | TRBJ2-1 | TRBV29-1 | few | TGCAGCGTTGAAAGAACAGGCAGCTCCTACAATGAGCAGTTCTTC | CSVERTGSSYNEQFF
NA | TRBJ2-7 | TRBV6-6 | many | TGTGCCAGCAGTTCGCGGGCCTACGAGCAGTACTTC | CASSSRAYEQYF
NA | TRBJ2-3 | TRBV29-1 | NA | TGCAGCGTTGAAGACTTTGGGGCTAGTAGGGCCACAGATACGCAGTATTTT | CSVEDFGASRATDTQYF
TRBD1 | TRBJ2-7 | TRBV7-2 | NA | TGTGCCAGCAGACGGGACAGGGGAGACGAGCAGTACTTC | CASRRDRGDEQYF
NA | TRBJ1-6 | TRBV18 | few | TGTGCCAGCTCTCAAAGGGATTCACCCCTCCACTTT | CASSQRDSPLHF
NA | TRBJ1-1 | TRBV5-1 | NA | TGCGCCAGCAGCTTAGACCCCGGGTCCGACACCGGGAACACTGAAGCTTTCTTT | CASSLDPGSDTGNTEAFF
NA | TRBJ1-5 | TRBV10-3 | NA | TGTGCCATCAGTGATAGTACCGGAGAAGCGCAGCCCCAGCATTTT | CAISDSTGEAQPQHF
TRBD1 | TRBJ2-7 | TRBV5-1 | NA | TGCGCCAGCAGACTCCTGACAGGGACCTACGAGCAGTACTTC | CASRLLTGTYEQYF
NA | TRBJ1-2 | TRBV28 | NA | TGTGCCAGCAGTTTTGATGCCCATGGCTACACCTTC | CASSFDAHGYTF
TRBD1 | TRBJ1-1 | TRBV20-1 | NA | TGCAGTTCTACCGGACAGGGGGAGACTGAAGCTTTCTTT | CSSTGQGETEAFF
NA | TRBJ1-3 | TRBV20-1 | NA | TGCAGTGCTAGACATCCGGGGGCTGATGGAAACACCATATATTTT | CSARHPGADGNTIYF
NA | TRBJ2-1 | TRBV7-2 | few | TGTGCCAGCAGCCCGTCAGCGGGGACAGATCGAGGACATGAGCAGTTCTTC | CASSPSAGTDRGHEQFF
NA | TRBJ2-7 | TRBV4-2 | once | TGTGCCAGCAGCCAAGTGTACATCCGGGACACCTCCTACGAGCAGTACTTC | CASSQVYIRDTSYEQYF
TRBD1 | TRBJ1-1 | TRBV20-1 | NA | TGCAGTGTTACACCTTGGGACAGATTAAACACTGAAGCTTTCTTT | CSVTPWDRLNTEAFF
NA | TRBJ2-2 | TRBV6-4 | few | TGTGCCAGCAGTGCCGGTTCGTTCACCGGGGAGCTGTTTTTT | CASSAGSFTGELFF
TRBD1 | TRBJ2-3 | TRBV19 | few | TGTGCCAGTAGTGCCACAGGGGGCTACGGAGATACGCAGTATTTT | CASSATGGYGDTQYF
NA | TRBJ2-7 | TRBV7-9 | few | TGTGCCAGCAGCCCCAGTAACGAGCAGTACTTC | CASSPSNEQYF
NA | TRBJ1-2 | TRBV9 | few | TGTGCCAGCAGCGTAGATCTGAGAGGGGTTGGCTACACCTTC | CASSVDLRGVGYTF
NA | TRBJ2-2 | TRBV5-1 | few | TGTGCCAGCAGCCTAGCCCAAGGCACCGGGGAGCTGTTTTTT | CASSLAQGTGELFF